A selection of T cell receptor beta chains follows, all from one sample in a study of blood T cells in healthy people across ages. TCRdb re-analysed the 5' RACE reads in MiXCR, keeping a single row per CDR3 protein. The sample has approximately 1.5 million distinct CDR3 sequences, about 42% seen once. The sample comprised blood. These receptors originate from a young woman in good health. CDR3s include the opening cysteine and the closing phenylalanine or tryptophan. D genes are given only for firm matches. Clone size is stated in some rows and not others, as once, few, many or a class when expanded.

- | TRBJ1-1 | 13 | - | TRBV29-1 | CSPGELGGTEAFF | TGCAGCCCTGGGGAGTTGGGGGGGACTGAAGCTTTCTTT
few | TRBJ2-1 | 13 | - | TRBV24-1 | CATSELTSSEQFF | TGTGCCACCAGTGAATTAACTAGCAGTGAGCAGTTCTTC
- | TRBJ2-7 | 15 | - | TRBV20-1 | CSARARTVSYNGQYF | TGCAGTGCTAGAGCCCGGACGGTATCCTACAATGGGCAGTACTTC
- | TRBJ1-2 | 13 | TRBD1 | TRBV6-5 | CASIDRGGYGYTF | TGTGCCAGCATTGACAGGGGCGGCTATGGCTACACCTTC
few | TRBJ1-6 | 14 | - | TRBV15 | CATSRPRTNSPLHF | TGTGCCACCAGCAGACCACGGACTAATTCACCCCTCCACTTT
- | TRBJ2-3 | 14 | - | TRBV7-2 | CASSLPVSSDTQYF | TGTGCCAGCAGCTTACCCGTTAGCTCAGATACGCAGTATTTT
- | TRBJ1-5 | 17 | - | TRBV6-2/TRBV6-3 | CASSYDLAGARNQPQHF | TGTGCCAGCAGTTACGATTTGGCAGGGGCCCGCAATCAGCCCCAGCATTTT
- | TRBJ1-1 | 14 | - | TRBV12-3/TRBV12-4 | CASSYWPLNTEAFF | TGTGCCAGCAGTTACTGGCCGTTGAACACTGAAGCTTTCTTT
- | TRBJ2-3 | 16 | TRBD2 | TRBV3-1 | CASSRKRGASTDTQYF | TGTGCCAGCAGCCGCAAGCGGGGGGCCTCCACAGATACGCAGTATTTT
few | TRBJ2-3 | 13 | - | TRBV24-1 | CATFDLEGDTQYF | TGTGCCACCTTTGACCTGGAGGGAGATACGCAGTATTTT
- | TRBJ1-1 | 14 | - | TRBV7-9 | CASSLDVLNTEAFF | TGTGCCAGCAGCTTAGATGTTCTGAACACTGAAGCTTTCTTT
- | TRBJ2-5 | 14 | TRBD2 | TRBV20-1 | CSTIAGGSWETQYF | TGCAGTACCATAGCGGGAGGGTCGTGGGAGACCCAGTACTTC
- | TRBJ2-5 | 14 | TRBD2 | TRBV29-1 | CSLDLLAGRETQYF | TGCAGCCTTGACTTACTAGCGGGAAGAGAGACCCAGTACTTC
few | TRBJ2-3 | 14 | TRBD2 | TRBV27 | CASSQAGEADTQYF | TGTGCCAGCAGTCAAGCGGGAGAGGCAGATACGCAGTATTTT
few | TRBJ2-3 | 14 | - | TRBV7-2 | CASSLDSQRYTQYF | TGTGCCAGCAGCTTAGACTCTCAGCGATATACGCAGTATTTT
few | TRBJ1-4 | 14 | - | TRBV27 | CASSTYRANEKLFF | TGTGCCAGCAGCACTTACAGGGCTAATGAAAAACTGTTTTTT
- | TRBJ2-3 | 16 | TRBD2 | TRBV4-1 | CASSPEPAGVADTQYF | TGCGCCAGCAGCCCGGAGCCAGCGGGAGTGGCAGATACGCAGTATTTT
- | TRBJ2-3 | 14 | - | TRBV9 | CASSPRQRTDTQYF | TGTGCCAGCAGCCCCCGACAGCGCACAGATACGCAGTATTTT
- | TRBJ2-1 | 12 | - | TRBV3-1 | CASSQALGPQFF | TGTGCCAGCAGCCAAGCGCTCGGACCGCAGTTCTTC
- | TRBJ2-7 | 15 | - | TRBV12-3/TRBV12-4 | CASSLDTVGSYEQYF | TGTGCCAGCAGTTTAGATACAGTGGGGTCCTACGAGCAGTACTTC
- | TRBJ2-7 | 13 | TRBD2 | TRBV20-1 | CSARLLAGNEQYF | TGCAGTGCTAGACTTCTAGCGGGCAATGAGCAGTACTTC
few | TRBJ2-7 | 14 | TRBD1 | TRBV20-1 | CSAQQTGNPYEQYF | TGCAGTGCCCAACAGACAGGGAACCCCTACGAGCAGTACTTC
- | TRBJ1-1 | 11 | - | TRBV2 | CASSEKVEAFF | TGTGCCAGCAGTGAAAAGGTGGAAGCTTTCTTT
- | TRBJ2-5 | 12 | - | TRBV14 | CASSQEPYEQYF | TGTGCCAGCAGCCAAGAACCCTACGAACAGTACTTC
few | TRBJ1-1 | 21 | TRBD1 | TRBV4-3 | CASSQLPSSWTGGFLGTEAFF | TGCGCCAGCAGCCAACTCCCATCGAGCTGGACAGGGGGATTCCTTGGCACTGAAGCTTTCTTT
- | TRBJ2-5 | 16 | - | TRBV7-8 | CASSLAPGMTKETQYF | TGTGCCAGCAGCTTAGCGCCCGGGATGACAAAAGAGACCCAGTACTTC
- | TRBJ2-7 | 15 | - | TRBV20-1 | CSARDGSLPYNEQYF | TGCAGTGCTAGAGATGGGAGTCTTCCCTACAATGAGCAGTACTTC
- | TRBJ2-2 | 12 | - | TRBV29-1 | CSGWSRTGELFF | TGCAGCGGTTGGTCAAGAACCGGGGAGCTGTTTTTT
- | TRBJ1-1 | 16 | - | TRBV29-1 | CSVARQGGDRNTEAFF | TGCAGCGTTGCTCGGCAGGGCGGGGATCGGAACACTGAAGCTTTCTTT
- | TRBJ2-2 | 16 | - | TRBV5-1 | CASSLESDANTGELFF | TGCGCCAGCAGCTTGGAGTCAGACGCGAACACCGGGGAGCTGTTTTTT
- | TRBJ2-1 | 15 | - | TRBV6-5 | CASSYEGVPYNEQFF | TGTGCCAGCAGCTACGAGGGGGTACCCTACAATGAGCAGTTCTTC
- | TRBJ2-7 | 15 | - | TRBV7-6 | CASSLEAYGGYEQYF | TGTGCCAGCAGCTTAGAAGCATATGGAGGCTACGAGCAGTACTTC
few | TRBJ1-5 | 16 | TRBD1 | TRBV27 | CASRRGTGSSNQPQHF | TGTGCCAGCAGGCGTGGGACAGGGTCGAGCAATCAGCCCCAGCATTTT
- | TRBJ2-1 | 15 | TRBD2 | TRBV20-1 | CSARERTSGRPEQFF | TGCAGTGCTAGAGAAAGAACTAGCGGGAGACCGGAGCAGTTCTTC
- | TRBJ1-1 | 12 | TRBD1 | TRBV2 | CASRGTVTEAFF | TGTGCCAGCAGGGGGACAGTCACTGAAGCTTTCTTT
once | TRBJ2-4 | 18 | TRBD2 | TRBV9 | CASSETSGGAMAKNIQYF | TGTGCCAGCAGCGAGACTAGCGGGGGGGCAATGGCCAAAAACATTCAGTACTTC